These 32 T cell receptor beta chains were sequenced from one sample in a study of technical replicates of blood from a few donors. The protocol was immunoSEQ multiplex PCR, while the TCRdb copy is restricted to in-frame clones and leaves out a portion. Of about 100,000 clones detected, roughly 96% appear once; the ten largest clones hold more than 0.3%. The sequenced material came from T cells isolated from PBMCs. These receptors came from a human donor in good health.

The rearrangement joins TRBV6-1 to TRBJ1-5, with TRBD1 as a possible D gene (6 bases). The V end was cut by 6 bases, the J end by 0 bases, with 12 bases between. From germline, CDR1 is MNHNS and CDR2 SASEGT. The CDR3 is 15 amino acids. The DNA for the CDR3 is TGTGCCAGCAGCGGACAGTTCTATAGCAATCAGCCCCAGCATTTT. As protein: CASSGQFYSNQPQHF.

The chain employs TRBV28 and TRBJ1-5, with 8 bases identical to TRBD1. CDR1 MDHEN and CDR2 SYDVKM come from the germline V gene. Trimming took 6 bases from V and 4 from J; bases not matched to a gene: 17. The CDR3 is 18 amino acids. The CDR3 coding sequence is TGTGCCAGCAGAGTCCGGGACAGGCAAGCTATAGGGAATCAGCCCCAGCATTTT. Translated, it gives CASRVRDRQAIGNQPQHF.

This chain links TRBV5-1 with TRBJ2-1; TRBD1 is a possible D gene (5 bases). V lost 1 base and J 6 bases, leaving 14 bases between the germline ends. The CDR3 covers 15 residues. CDR1 is SGHRS and CDR2 is YFSETQ in the germline V gene. The CDR3 loop is CASSLQGSNINEQFF. The CDR3 nucleotides are TGCGCCAGCAGCTTGCAGGGATCCAATATCAATGAGCAGTTCTTC.

This clone was detected only once. This chain connects TRBV19 to TRBJ2-7, with 7 bases lining up with TRBD2. V trimming: 5 bases; J trimming: 1 base; junction bases outside the gene matches: 2. The CDR3 is 13 residues long. Germline V CDR1 and CDR2: LNHDA, SQIVND (reference sequence). Here the CDR3 reads CASSLSGSYEQYF. The CDR3 DNA reads as TGTGCCAGTAGTCTTAGCGGGTCCTACGAGCAGTACTTC.

The chain couples TRBV2 to TRBJ2-3; no clear D gene. Germline V gives CDR1 SNHLY, CDR2 FYNNEI. The CDR3 has 15 residues. Deletions cut 2 bases from V and 2 bases from J, with 11 bases between. CDR3 coding DNA: TGTGCCAGCAGTGAAATTGGAGTTGTCACAGATACGCAGTATTTT. Amino acid sequence: CASSEIGVVTDTQYF.

The rearrangement uses TRBV29-1 and TRBJ2-3; the match to TRBD2 covers 11 bases. Germline V lookup: CDR1 SQVTM, CDR2 ANQGSEA. The V and J ends lost 7 bases and 0 bases, in that order; junction bases with no gene match: 18. The CDR3 is made up of 19 amino acids. The chain's CDR3 is CSATLASGRTRMSTDTQYF. CDR3 nucleotide sequence: TGCAGCGCCACACTGGCTAGCGGGAGGACACGGATGAGCACAGATACGCAGTATTTT.

The chain links TRBV25-1 to TRBJ2-7, with D possibly being TRBD2 (6 bases). Trimming cost V 2 bases and J 1 base, with 15 bases left between them. The CDR3 runs 16 residues. Germline V gene data show CDR1 as MGHDK and CDR2 as SYGVNS. The CDR3 protein is CASSEMGLGGSYEQYF. CDR3 in DNA: TGTGCCAGCAGTGAAATGGGCCTAGGAGGGTCCTACGAGCAGTACTTC.

This sequence joins TRBV11-3 and TRBJ1-2, with D possibly TRBD1 on 5 matching bases. The length of the CDR3 is 16 residues. V was trimmed by 3 bases and J by 2 bases, leaving 16 bases between them. From germline, CDR1 is SGHNT and CDR2 YENEEA. CDR3 sequence: CASSFSFQQVNYGYTF. The CDR3 bases are TGTGCCAGCAGCTTCAGTTTCCAACAGGTCAACTATGGCTACACCTTC.

The rearrangement joins TRBV7-2 to TRBJ1-2; D is possibly TRBD1 (5 bases). CDR3 length: 14 residues. Deletions cut 5 bases from V and 3 bases from J, with 13 bases between. In germline, CDR1 is SGHTA, CDR2 FQGNSA. CDR3 coding DNA: TGTGCCAGCAGCCAGACACCAGGGTACTATGGCTACACCTTC. Translating gives CASSQTPGYYGYTF.

CDR3 amino acids: CASSLATGGINGYTF. CDR3 bases: TGTGCCAGCAGCTTGGCAACGGGGGGCATAAATGGCTACACCTTC. The chain recombines TRBV5-6 with TRBJ1-2; D perhaps matches TRBD1 (6 bases). V was clipped by 0 bases and J by 6 bases, with 15 bases between them. CDR1 and CDR2 from the germline V gene are SGHDT and YYEEEE. The CDR3 consists of 15 residues.

The chain is built from TRBV6-1 and TRBJ2-1; the match to TRBD2 covers 16 bases. CDR3 size: 17 residues. The germline V gene has CDR1 MNHNS and CDR2 SASEGT. The J segment lost 9 bases and the V segment lost 4 bases, leaving 9 bases of the junction unmatched. The CDR3 protein is CASSGGGLAGGGSEQFF. The CDR3, as DNA: TGTGCCAGCAGTGGGGGGGGACTAGCGGGAGGGGGAAGTGAGCAGTTCTTC.

The chain couples TRBV27 to TRBJ2-7, with TRBD2 as a possible D gene (7 bases). The CDR3 extends over 16 amino acids. Germline V lookup: CDR1 MNHEY, CDR2 SMNVEV (reference sequence). V lost 5 bases, J lost 0 bases, and 17 bases lay in between. CDR3 nucleotides: TGTGCCAGCAGTCCGTCGGGGGGCCCTGTCTCCTACGAGCAGTACTTC. Its translation is CASSPSGGPVSYEQYF.

V and J are TRBV10-3 and TRBJ2-2; TRBD2 aligns across 7 bases. CDR3 size: 16 residues. From germline, CDR1 is ENHRY and CDR2 SYGVKD. After removal of 3 bases from V and 3 bases from J, the junction contained 7 bases not matched to a gene. DNA of the CDR3: TGTGCCATCAGTGACCCGGGGGGAACAGACACCGGGGAGCTGTTTTTT. This translates into CAISDPGGTDTGELFF.

V gene TRBV28 combines with J gene TRBJ2-7; 14 bases fit TRBD2. The CDR3 is 16 residues long. The germline V gene has CDR1 MDHEN and CDR2 SYDVKM. The J segment lost 1 base and the V segment lost 7 bases, leaving 6 bases of the junction unmatched. This CDR3 is CASNRLAGGSSYEQYF. CDR3 coding DNA: TGTGCCAGCAACCGACTAGCGGGAGGGAGTTCCTACGAGCAGTACTTC.

The genes are TRBV6-5 and TRBJ2-1, with 7 bases that match TRBD1. Germline trimming cut 2 bases from V and 8 bases from J; bases unmatched to any gene: 9. This CDR3 has 15 amino acids. The germline CDR1 and CDR2 sequences are MNHEY and SVGAGI. CDR3 coding DNA: TGTGCCAGCAGTTACCTCGGGACAGTTCTGGATGAGCAGTTCTTC. Amino acid sequence: CASSYLGTVLDEQFF.

A single count supports this clone. The chain joins TRBV5-1 to TRBJ1-5; 7 bases fit TRBD1. In germline, CDR1 is SGHRS, CDR2 YFSETQ. The CDR3 totals 17 residues. The V and J ends lost 0 bases and 4 bases, in that order; junction bases with no gene match: 10. CDR3: CASSLGVTGSTNQPQHF. CDR3 DNA: TGCGCCAGCAGCTTGGGGGTGACAGGGAGTACTAATCAGCCCCAGCATTTT.

This chain uses TRBV27 with TRBJ1-5; 8 bases fit TRBD1. Germline-derived CDR1 and CDR2 are MNHEY and SMNVEV (reference sequence). This CDR3 spans 15 amino acids. V was pared by 8 bases and J by 7 bases, with 13 bases of the junction left unmatched. CDR3 coding DNA: TGTGCCAGCGGGATGGACAGGGTAGGAAGGCAGCCCCAGCATTTT. Translation: CASGMDRVGRQPQHF.

The count of this clone is one. The chain has TRBV4-2 and TRBJ2-1; 9 bases fit TRBD2. After removal of 4 bases from V and 8 bases from J, the junction contained 12 bases not matched to a gene. Germline-derived CDR1 and CDR2 are LGHNA and YNFKEQ. There are 16 residues in the CDR3. CDR3 in amino acids: CASSPVHLAGWDEQFF. The DNA for the CDR3 is TGTGCCAGCAGCCCAGTTCACCTAGCGGGATGGGATGAGCAGTTCTTC.

This chain links TRBV15 with TRBJ2-1; 7 nucleotides agree with TRBD2. Trimming cost V 9 bases and J 1 base; bases outside gene matches: 6. CDR3 length: 14 residues. Looked up from germline, CDR1 is LNHNV and CDR2 is YYDKDF (reference sequence). CDR3 amino acids: CATQWGGSYNEQFF. The CDR3, as DNA: TGTGCCACTCAGTGGGGGGGGTCCTACAATGAGCAGTTCTTC.

The rearrangement joins TRBV28 to TRBJ1-2, with TRBD1 matching 7 bases. The germline V gene has CDR1 MDHEN and CDR2 SYDVKM. The CDR3 totals 16 residues. After removal of 5 bases from V and 3 bases from J, the junction contained 12 bases not matched to a gene. CDR3 in amino acids: CASSTLGEGAYYGYTF. The CDR3 DNA reads as TGTGCCAGCAGTACCCTTGGCGAGGGGGCCTACTATGGCTACACCTTC.

The rearrangement joins TRBV2 to TRBJ1-2, with 10 bases lining up with TRBD1. The trim removed 4 bases at V and 8 bases at J, leaving 7 bases unmatched. CDR1 and CDR2 (germline): SNHLY, FYNNEI. This CDR3 is built from 14 residues. This CDR3 is CASSVLTGGEGYTF. CDR3 DNA: TGTGCCAGCAGTGTTTTGACAGGGGGCGAAGGCTACACCTTC.

This chain uses TRBV9 with TRBJ2-2; 8 nucleotides align to TRBD2. Germline CDR1 reads SGDLS; CDR2 reads YYNGEE. V trimming: 6 bases; J trimming: 5 bases; junction bases outside the gene matches: 15. CDR3 length equals 17 residues. The CDR3 loop is CASTASGSSMGTGELFF. CDR3 nucleotides: TGTGCCAGCACGGCAAGCGGGAGCTCCATGGGGACCGGGGAGCTGTTTTTT.

V usage is TRBV9 and J usage is TRBJ2-7; the match to TRBD2 covers 10 bases. The CDR3 length is 15 residues. The germline V gene has CDR1 SGDLS and CDR2 YYNGEE. V shed 1 base and J 2 bases; nucleotides not matched to a gene: 3. CDR3 protein: CASSVTGTSAYEQYF. In DNA form, the CDR3 reads TGTGCCAGCAGCGTAACCGGGACTAGCGCCTACGAGCAGTACTTC.

The chain carries TRBV19 and TRBJ2-3, with D possibly being TRBD2 (5 bases). Trimming removed 3 bases at V and 2 bases at J, with 21 bases between. CDR3 size: 18 residues. CDR1 is LNHDA and CDR2 is SQIVND in the germline V gene (reference sequence). CDR3 DNA: TGTGCCAGTAGTATGGCCCCCCCGGTAGCGACCTTCACAGATACGCAGTATTTT. Its protein product is CASSMAPPVATFTDTQYF. Full variable domain (missing parts from reference TRBV19 and TRBJ2-3): DGGITQSPKYLFRKEGQNVTLSCEQNLNHDAMYWYRQDPGQGLRLIYYSQIVNDFQKGDIAEGYSVSREKKESFPLTVTSAQKNPTAFYLCASSMAPPVATFTDTQYFGPGTRLTVL.

The V and J genes are TRBV19 and TRBJ1-2; possible D gene TRBD1, 5 bases. The CDR3 length is 13 residues. V was cut by 6 bases and J by 7 bases, with 15 bases left in between. In germline, CDR1 is LNHDA, CDR2 SQIVND (reference sequence). The CDR3 sequence is CASRWAGRSGYTF. CDR3 nucleotide sequence: TGTGCCAGTAGATGGGCAGGGAGGAGTGGCTACACCTTC.

This clone was observed once. Other nucleotide sequences in the sample specify the same CDR3. CDR3 coding DNA: TGTGCCAGCAGCTTACTGGCCGGGGCGGGGGAGCAGTACTTC. Translating gives CASSLLAGAGEQYF. The rearrangement links TRBV7-3 to TRBJ2-7, with a possible D match to TRBD2 (6 bases). Germline lookup yields CDR1 SGHTA and CDR2 FQGTGA. V lost 2 bases and J lost 7, with 15 bases in between. The CDR3 covers 14 residues.

The J gene is TRBJ2-1, the V gene TRBV9; TRBD2 matches 8 bases. V lost 3 bases and J lost 2; bases outside the gene matches: 10. This CDR3 is 17 amino acids long. Germline loops: CDR1 SGDLS, CDR2 YYNGEE. The CDR3 coding sequence is TGTGCCAGCAGCGAGACCGGGAGGGTAAGAGCCTACAATGAGCAGTTCTTC. Translating gives CASSETGRVRAYNEQFF.

V is TRBV28 and J is TRBJ2-7; 8 nucleotides line up with TRBD2. CDR1 and CDR2 (germline): MDHEN, SYDVKM. The CDR3 length is 14 residues. Trimming cost V 9 bases and J 2 bases; bases outside gene matches: 9. This CDR3 reads CASTSGLGTYEQYF. CDR3 bases: TGTGCCAGTACCTCGGGACTAGGAACCTACGAGCAGTACTTC.

This clone was observed a single time. The CDR3 here is CASSLTSGELFF. As DNA, the CDR3 is TGTGCCAGCAGCTTAACCTCCGGGGAGCTGTTTTTT. The V and J genes are TRBV7-3 and TRBJ2-2; D call uncertain. The CDR3 runs to 12 residues. The ends were cut back, 0 bases at V and 6 bases at J, with 2 bases in the middle. Germline V gives CDR1 SGHTA, CDR2 FQGTGA. Supplemented by reference TRBV7-3 and TRBJ2-2, the full variable domain reads GAGVSQTPSNKVTEKGKYVELRCDPISGHTALYWYRQSLGQGPEFLIYFQGTGAADDSGLPNDRFFAVRPEGSVSTLKIQRTERGDSAVYLCASSLTSGELFFGEGSRLTVL.

This chain links TRBV6-5 with TRBJ2-2, with 8 bases lining up with TRBD2. There are 15 residues in the CDR3. J lost 5 bases, V lost 0 bases, and 2 bases had no gene match. Germline V CDR1 and CDR2: MNHEY, SVGAGI. CDR3 amino acids: CASSYSSGRTGELFF. CDR3 in DNA: TGTGCCAGCAGTTACTCGAGCGGGAGAACCGGGGAGCTGTTTTTT.

This chain uses TRBV5-1 with TRBJ2-7; the D gene is possibly TRBD2 (5 bases). The ends were cut back, 5 bases at V and 2 bases at J, with 20 bases in the middle. Germline values: CDR1 SGHRS, CDR2 YFSETQ. The length of the CDR3 is 16 residues. The CDR3 here is CASRHSLGLEAYEQYF. CDR3 sequence (DNA): TGCGCCAGCAGACATTCCCTTGGACTGGAGGCCTACGAGCAGTACTTC.

The V call is TRBV14, the J call TRBJ1-4; no clear D gene. V lost 1 base and J lost 0, with 6 bases in between. The CDR3 extends over 15 amino acids. CDR1 is SGHDN and CDR2 is FVKESK in the germline V gene. CDR3 loop: CASSQVRSTNEKLFF. CDR3 in DNA: TGTGCCAGCAGCCAAGTCAGATCAACTAATGAAAAACTGTTTTTT. Full variable domain (missing parts from reference TRBV14 and TRBJ1-4): EAGVTQFPSHSVIEKGQTVTLRCDPISGHDNLYWYRRVMGKEIKFLLHFVKESKQDESGMPNNRFLAERTGGTYSTLKVQPAELEDSGVYFCASSQVRSTNEKLFFGSGTQLSVL.